This TCR beta chain was found in a study of CD4 T cells in relation to SARS-CoV-2 and coronaviruses. About the study: ViraFEST: approximately eleven-day antigen culture of PBMCs, then TCR beta CDR3 sequencing.

Measured with immunoSEQ multiplex PCR; TCRdb has only the in-frame clones, and not every one. This repertoire shows roughly 23,000 clones, 55% to 75% found once; its top ten account for roughly 19%. Unmatched junction bases numbered 7, after V lost 0 bases and J lost 6 bases. Germline values: CDR1 SGHRS, CDR2 YFSETQ. The CDR3 runs to 15 residues. The unexposed donors gave CD4+ T cells in about 2011-2018, prior to COVID-19. Isolation of CD4+ T cells took place after less than twelve days in culture. As concerns this clone: Its antigen is still unknown.

The TCR sequence derives from a human donor in good health. Sequencing was done on a sample of CD4+ T cells from PBMCs, cultured in vitro. The V gene is TRBV5-1, the J gene TRBJ2-7, with TRBD1 identical over 9 bases. As DNA, the CDR3 is TGCGCCAGCAGCTTGGGAGGGACAGGGTTCGGCGAGCAGTACTTC. Translated: CASSLGGTGFGEQYF.